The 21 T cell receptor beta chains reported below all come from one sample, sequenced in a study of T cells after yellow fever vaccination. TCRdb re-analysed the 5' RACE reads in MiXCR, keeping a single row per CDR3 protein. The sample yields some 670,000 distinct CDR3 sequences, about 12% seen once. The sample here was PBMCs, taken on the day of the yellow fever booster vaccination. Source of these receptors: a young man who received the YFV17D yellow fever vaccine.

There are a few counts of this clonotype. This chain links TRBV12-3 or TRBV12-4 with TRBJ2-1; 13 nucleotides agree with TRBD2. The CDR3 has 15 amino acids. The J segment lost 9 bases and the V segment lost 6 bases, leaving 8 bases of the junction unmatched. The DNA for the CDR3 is TGTGCCAGCAGCTGGACTAGCGGGGGCTCGGGTGAGCAGTTCTTC. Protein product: CASSWTSGGSGEQFF.

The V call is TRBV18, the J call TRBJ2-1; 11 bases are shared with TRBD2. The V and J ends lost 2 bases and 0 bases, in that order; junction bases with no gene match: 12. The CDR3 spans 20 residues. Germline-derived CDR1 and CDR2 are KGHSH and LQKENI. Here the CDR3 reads CASSPLIISGRAFSYNEQFF. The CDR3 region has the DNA TGTGCCAGCTCACCATTAATTATTAGCGGGAGGGCCTTCTCCTACAATGAGCAGTTCTTC.

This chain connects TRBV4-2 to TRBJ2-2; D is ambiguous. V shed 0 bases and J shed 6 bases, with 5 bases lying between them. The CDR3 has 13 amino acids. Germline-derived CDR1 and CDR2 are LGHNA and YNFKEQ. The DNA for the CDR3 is TGTGCCAGCAGCCAAGAGCGAGCCGGGGAGCTGTTTTTT. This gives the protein CASSQERAGELFF.

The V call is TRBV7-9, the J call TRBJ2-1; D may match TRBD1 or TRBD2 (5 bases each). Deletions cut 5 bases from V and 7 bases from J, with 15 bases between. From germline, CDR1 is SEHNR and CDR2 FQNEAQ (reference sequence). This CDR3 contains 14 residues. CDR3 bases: TGTGCCAGCAGCCAAGGGACCGCTTGGAATGAGCAGTTCTTC. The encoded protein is CASSQGTAWNEQFF.

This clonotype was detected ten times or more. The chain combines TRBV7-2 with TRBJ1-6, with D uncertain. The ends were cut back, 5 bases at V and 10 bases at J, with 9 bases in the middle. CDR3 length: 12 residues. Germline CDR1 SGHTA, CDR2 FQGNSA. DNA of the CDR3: TGTGCCAGCAGCCCCCGCGGGTCACCCCTCCACTTT. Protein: CASSPRGSPLHF.

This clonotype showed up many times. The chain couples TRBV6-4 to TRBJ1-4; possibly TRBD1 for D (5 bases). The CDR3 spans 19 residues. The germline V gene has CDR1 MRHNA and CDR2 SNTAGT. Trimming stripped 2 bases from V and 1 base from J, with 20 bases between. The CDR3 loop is CASSDPTGTARLTNEKLFF. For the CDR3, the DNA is TGTGCCAGCAGTGACCCGACCGGGACTGCCCGCCTAACTAATGAAAAACTGTTTTTT.

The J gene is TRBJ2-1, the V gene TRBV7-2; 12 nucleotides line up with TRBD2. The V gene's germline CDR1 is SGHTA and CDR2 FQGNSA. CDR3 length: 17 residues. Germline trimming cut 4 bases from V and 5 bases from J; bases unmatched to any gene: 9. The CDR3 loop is CASSYRGTSGPHNEQFF. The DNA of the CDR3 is TGTGCCAGCAGCTACCGAGGGACTAGCGGGCCTCACAATGAGCAGTTCTTC.

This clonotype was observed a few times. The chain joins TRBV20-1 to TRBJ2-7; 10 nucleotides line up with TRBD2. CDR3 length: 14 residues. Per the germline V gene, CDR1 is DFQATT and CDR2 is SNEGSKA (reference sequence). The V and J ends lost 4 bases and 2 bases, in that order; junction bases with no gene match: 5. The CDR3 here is CSAKPGTSAYEQYF. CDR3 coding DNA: TGCAGTGCTAAACCCGGGACTAGCGCCTACGAGCAGTACTTC.

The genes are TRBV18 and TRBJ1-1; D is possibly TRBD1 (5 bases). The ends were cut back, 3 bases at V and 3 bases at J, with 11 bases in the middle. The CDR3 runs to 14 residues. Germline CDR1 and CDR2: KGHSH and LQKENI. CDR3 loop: CASSPRAIDTEAFF. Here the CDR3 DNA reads TGTGCCAGCTCACCCAGGGCAATTGACACTGAAGCTTTCTTT.

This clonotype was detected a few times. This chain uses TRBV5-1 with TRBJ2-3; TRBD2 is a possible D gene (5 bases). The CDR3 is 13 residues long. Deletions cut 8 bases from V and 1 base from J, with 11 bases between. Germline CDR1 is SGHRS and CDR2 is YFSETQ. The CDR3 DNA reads TGCGCCAGTCATACCGGGGGCACAGATACGCAGTATTTT. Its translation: CASHTGGTDTQYF.

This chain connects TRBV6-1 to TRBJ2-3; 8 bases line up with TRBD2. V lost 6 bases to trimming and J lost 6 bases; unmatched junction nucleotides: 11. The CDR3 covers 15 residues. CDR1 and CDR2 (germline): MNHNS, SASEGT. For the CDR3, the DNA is TGTGCCAGCAGAGGGTTGGTAGCGGGACGCGATACGCAGTATTTT. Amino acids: CASRGLVAGRDTQYF.

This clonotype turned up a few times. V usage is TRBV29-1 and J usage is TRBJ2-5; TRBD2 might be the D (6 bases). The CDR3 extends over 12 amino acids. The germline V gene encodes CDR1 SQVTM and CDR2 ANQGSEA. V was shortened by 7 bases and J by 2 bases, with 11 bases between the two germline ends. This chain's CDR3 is CSGRAGQETQYF. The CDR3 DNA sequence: TGCAGCGGTAGAGCGGGTCAAGAGACCCAGTACTTC. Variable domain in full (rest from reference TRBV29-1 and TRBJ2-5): SAVISQKPSRDICQRGTSLTIQCQVDSQVTMMFWYRQQPGQSLTLIATANQGSEATYESGFVIDKFPISRPNLTFSTLTVSNMSPEDSSIYLCSGRAGQETQYFGPGTRLLVL.

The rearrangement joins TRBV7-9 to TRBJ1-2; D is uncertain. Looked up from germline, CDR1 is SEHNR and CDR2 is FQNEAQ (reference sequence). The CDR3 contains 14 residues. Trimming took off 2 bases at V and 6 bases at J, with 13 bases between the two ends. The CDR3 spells CASSLLREVDGYTF. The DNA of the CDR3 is TGTGCCAGCAGCTTACTCAGAGAAGTGGATGGCTACACCTTC. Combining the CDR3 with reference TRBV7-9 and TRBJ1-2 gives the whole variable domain DTGVSQNPRHKITKRGQNVTFRCDPISEHNRLYWYRQTLGQGPEFLTYFQNEAQLEKSRLLSDRFSAERPKGSFSTLEIQRTEQGDSAMYLCASSLLREVDGYTFGSGTRLTVV.

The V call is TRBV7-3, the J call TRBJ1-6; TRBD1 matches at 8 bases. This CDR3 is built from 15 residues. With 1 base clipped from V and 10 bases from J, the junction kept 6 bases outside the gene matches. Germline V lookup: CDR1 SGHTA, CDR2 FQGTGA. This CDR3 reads CASSLNPGGLSPLHF. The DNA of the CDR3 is TGTGCCAGCAGCTTAAATCCAGGGGGCTTATCACCCCTCCACTTT.

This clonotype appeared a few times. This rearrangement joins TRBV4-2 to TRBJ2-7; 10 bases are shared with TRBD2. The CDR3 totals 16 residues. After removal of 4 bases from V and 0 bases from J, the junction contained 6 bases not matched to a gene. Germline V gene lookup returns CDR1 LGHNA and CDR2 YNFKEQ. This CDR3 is CASSPSRTSGSYEQYF. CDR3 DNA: TGTGCCAGCAGCCCGAGCCGGACTAGCGGCTCCTACGAGCAGTACTTC.

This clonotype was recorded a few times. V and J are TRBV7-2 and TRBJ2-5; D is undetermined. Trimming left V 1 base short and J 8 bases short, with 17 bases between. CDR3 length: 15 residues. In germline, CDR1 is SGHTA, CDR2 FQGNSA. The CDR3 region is CASSLGDQKSGTQYF. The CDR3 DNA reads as TGTGCCAGCAGCTTAGGCGACCAGAAATCGGGTACCCAGTACTTC.

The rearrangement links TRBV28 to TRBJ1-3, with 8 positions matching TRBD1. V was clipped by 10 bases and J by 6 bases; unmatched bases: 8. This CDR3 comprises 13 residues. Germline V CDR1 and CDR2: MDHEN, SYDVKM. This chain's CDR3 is CATKTGATNTIYF. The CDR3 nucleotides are TGTGCCACCAAGACAGGGGCTACAAACACCATATATTTT.

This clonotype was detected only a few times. CDR3: CASGLSSYNEQFF. The CDR3 DNA reads TGTGCCAGCGGACTTAGCTCCTACAATGAGCAGTTCTTC. The V call is TRBV12-3 or TRBV12-4, the J call TRBJ2-1; the D gene is possibly TRBD2 (5 bases). V lost 8 bases and J lost 0, with 8 bases in between. This CDR3 comprises 13 residues.

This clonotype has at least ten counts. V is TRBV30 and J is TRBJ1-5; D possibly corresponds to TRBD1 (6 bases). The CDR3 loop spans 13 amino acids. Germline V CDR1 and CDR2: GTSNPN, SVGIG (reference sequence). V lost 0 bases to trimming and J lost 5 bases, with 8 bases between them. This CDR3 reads CAWSVQGDQPQHF. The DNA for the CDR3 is TGTGCCTGGAGTGTACAGGGTGATCAGCCCCAGCATTTT. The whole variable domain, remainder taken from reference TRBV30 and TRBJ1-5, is SQTIHQWPATLVQPVGSPLSLECTVEGTSNPNLYWYRQAAGRGLQLLFYSVGIGQISSEVPQNLSASRPQDRQFILSSKKLLLSDSGFYLCAWSVQGDQPQHFGDGTRLSIL.

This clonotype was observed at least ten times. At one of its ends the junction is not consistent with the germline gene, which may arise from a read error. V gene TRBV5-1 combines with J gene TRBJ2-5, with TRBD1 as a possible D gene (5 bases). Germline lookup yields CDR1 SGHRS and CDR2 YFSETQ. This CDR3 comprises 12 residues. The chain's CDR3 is CASSSQGETQYF. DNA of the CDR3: TGTGCCAGCAGTTCCCAGGGAGAGACCCAGTACTTC.

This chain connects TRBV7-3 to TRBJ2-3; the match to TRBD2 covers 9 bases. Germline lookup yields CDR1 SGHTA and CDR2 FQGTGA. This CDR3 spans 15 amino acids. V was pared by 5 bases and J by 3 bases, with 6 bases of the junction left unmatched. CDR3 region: CASSRKGLATDTQYF. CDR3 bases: TGTGCCAGCAGCCGTAAGGGACTAGCAACAGATACGCAGTATTTT. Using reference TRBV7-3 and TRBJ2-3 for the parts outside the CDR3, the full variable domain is GAGVSQTPSNKVTEKGKYVELRCDPISGHTALYWYRQSLGQGPEFLIYFQGTGAADDSGLPNDRFFAVRPEGSVSTLKIQRTERGDSAVYLCASSRKGLATDTQYFGPGTRLTVL.